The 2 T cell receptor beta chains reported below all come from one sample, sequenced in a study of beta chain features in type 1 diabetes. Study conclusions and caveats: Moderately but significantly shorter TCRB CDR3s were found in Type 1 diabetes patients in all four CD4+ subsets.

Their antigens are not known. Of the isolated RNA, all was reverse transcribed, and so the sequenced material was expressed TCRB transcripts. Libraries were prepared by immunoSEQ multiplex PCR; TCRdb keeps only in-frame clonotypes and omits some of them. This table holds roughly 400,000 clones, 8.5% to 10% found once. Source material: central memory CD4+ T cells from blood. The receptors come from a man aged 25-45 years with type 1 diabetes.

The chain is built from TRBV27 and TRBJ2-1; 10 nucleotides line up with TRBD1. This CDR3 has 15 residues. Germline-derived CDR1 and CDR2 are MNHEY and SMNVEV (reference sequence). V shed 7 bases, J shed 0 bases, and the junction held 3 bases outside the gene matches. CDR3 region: CASIGTGVSYNEQFF. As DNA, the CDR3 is TGTGCCAGCATCGGGACAGGGGTCTCCTACAATGAGCAGTTCTTC.

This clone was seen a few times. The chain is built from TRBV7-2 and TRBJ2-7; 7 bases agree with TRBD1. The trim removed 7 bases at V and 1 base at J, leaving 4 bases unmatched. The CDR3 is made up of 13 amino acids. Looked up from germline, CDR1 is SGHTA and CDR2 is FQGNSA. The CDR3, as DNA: TGTGCCAGCAACAAACAGGGGTCCTACGAGCAGTACTTC. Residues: CASNKQGSYEQYF.